These 17 T cell receptor beta chains came from one sample sequenced in a study of blood T cells in healthy people across ages. A second PCR, run for about 7 to 11 cycles, used a sample-barcoded 5' primer plus a J-beta primer mix. One entry per CDR3 protein, called by TCRdb with MiXCR from the 5' RACE reads. The top ten hold around 20% of the sample, which has about 570,000 distinct CDR3 sequences, approximately 25% seen once. The source material was blood. The receptors shown here come from a woman in her 70s in good health.

The chain has TRBV5-1 and TRBJ1-6; D ambiguous. V gave up 5 bases and J gave up 3 bases, with 12 bases separating them. The CDR3 sequence is 15 residues long. Germline-derived CDR1 and CDR2 are SGHRS and YFSETQ. CDR3 sequence reads: CASSLSLGYNSPLHF. CDR3 sequence (DNA): TGCGCCAGCAGTCTCTCTTTGGGCTATAATTCACCCCTCCACTTT.

This clonotype came up a few times. The chain has TRBV20-1 and TRBJ1-5, with TRBD1 matching 8 bases. Unmatched junction bases numbered 14, after V lost 6 bases and J lost 4 bases. Germline CDR1 and CDR2: DFQATT and SNEGSKA (reference sequence). There are 16 residues in the CDR3. The CDR3 protein is CSAQRTGGAGNQPQHF. The CDR3 DNA follows: TGCAGTGCACAACGTACAGGGGGTGCGGGGAATCAGCCCCAGCATTTT.

The sample holds a few counts of this clonotype. The chain joins TRBV2 to TRBJ1-3; 8 bases are a match to TRBD1. The trim removed 7 bases at V and 0 bases at J, leaving 8 bases unmatched. CDR3 length: 16 residues. Germline loops: CDR1 SNHLY, CDR2 FYNNEI. CDR3 DNA sequence: TGTGCCAGCACCCGGGACAGGCCCAGCTCTGGAAACACCATATATTTT. This translates into CASTRDRPSSGNTIYF.

The chain links TRBV19 to TRBJ2-5; a possible D gene is TRBD2 (5 bases). V was pared by 7 bases and J by 3 bases, with 18 bases between. Per the germline V gene, CDR1 is LNHDA and CDR2 is SQIVND (reference sequence). This CDR3 has 15 residues. The CDR3 region is CASKPGKSVEETQYF. CDR3 nucleotide sequence: TGTGCCAGTAAACCGGGAAAGAGCGTCGAAGAGACCCAGTACTTC.

The rearrangement joins TRBV6-5 to TRBJ2-7; 7 bases are shared with TRBD2. The germline CDR1 and CDR2 sequences are MNHEY and SVGAGI. J gave up 0 bases and V 0 bases, and 5 bases lay outside the gene matches. This CDR3 region has 16 residues. CDR3 sequence reads: CASSYSGGVPSYEQYF. The DNA for the CDR3 is TGTGCCAGCAGTTACTCGGGAGGGGTCCCCTCCTACGAGCAGTACTTC.

This chain connects TRBV6-1 to TRBJ2-2; 9 nucleotides agree with TRBD1. CDR1 MNHNS and CDR2 SASEGT come from the germline V gene. The junction had 2 bases not matched to a gene; V was cut back by 5 bases and J by 1 base. The CDR3 runs to 15 residues. In nucleotides, the CDR3 is TGTGCCAGCAGTCGGGGACAGGGGAACACCGGGGAGCTGTTTTTT. It codes for CASSRGQGNTGELFF.

This clonotype has only a few counts. The chain carries TRBV7-9 and TRBJ1-5; TRBD1 matches 9 bases. Germline trimming cut 5 bases from V and 5 bases from J; bases unmatched to any gene: 16. This CDR3 is built from 18 residues. In germline, CDR1 is SEHNR, CDR2 FQNEAQ (reference sequence). CDR3 sequence reads: CASSPGTGFSGRYQPQHF. In nucleotides, the CDR3 is TGTGCCAGCAGCCCTGGGACAGGGTTTTCAGGTAGATATCAGCCCCAGCATTTT.

On this clonotype itself: The junction does not match germline at one end; this may be a read error. V usage is TRBV27 and J usage is TRBJ1-1, with D unresolved. The CDR3 covers 14 residues. Germline assignment: CDR1 MNHEY and CDR2 SMNVEV (reference sequence). Here the CDR3 reads CASSLFGGNTKAFF. The CDR3 region has the DNA TGTGCCAGCAGTTTATTTGGAGGGAACACTAAAGCTTTCTTT.

Only a few counts were recorded for this clonotype. The chain recombines TRBV5-5 with TRBJ2-1, with 9 nucleotides matching TRBD2. Trimming cost V 3 bases and J 2 bases; bases outside gene matches: 12. CDR1 SGHKS and CDR2 YYEKEE come from the germline V gene (reference sequence). The CDR3 is 18 amino acids. This CDR3 is CASSSPGGGGATYNEQFF. CDR3 nucleotide sequence: TGTGCCAGCAGCTCCCCTGGGGGCGGGGGGGCCACCTACAATGAGCAGTTCTTC. Together with reference TRBV5-5 and TRBJ2-1, the CDR3 gives the full variable domain: DAGVTQSPTHLIKTRGQQVTLRCSPISGHKSVSWYQQVLGQGPQFIFQYYEKEERGRGNFPDRFSARQFPNYSSELNVNALLLGDSALYLCASSSPGGGGATYNEQFFGPGTRLTVL.

V usage is TRBV29-1 and J usage is TRBJ1-1; D is perhaps TRBD1 (6 bases). The CDR3 contains 14 residues. V lost 7 bases to trimming and J lost 5 bases, with 20 bases between them. The V gene's germline CDR1 is SQVTM and CDR2 ANQGSEA. The CDR3 region is CSASGAPGATEAFF. CDR3 in DNA: TGCAGCGCCTCCGGGGCTCCGGGGGCTACTGAAGCTTTCTTT.

A few counts support this clonotype. J is TRBJ1-2 and V is TRBV29-1; maybe TRBD1 (5 bases). Germline V gene data show CDR1 as SQVTM and CDR2 as ANQGSEA. The CDR3 is 14 amino acids. Trimming removed 1 base at V and 4 bases at J, with 13 bases between. The chain's CDR3 is CSVEARRQGYGYTF. CDR3 nucleotide sequence: TGCAGCGTTGAAGCTCGTAGGCAGGGCTATGGCTACACCTTC.

The chain carries TRBV5-1 and TRBJ2-1, with D tentatively TRBD2 (7 bases). The CDR3 length is 14 residues. From germline, CDR1 is SGHRS and CDR2 YFSETQ. Deletions cut 2 bases from V and 7 bases from J, with 13 bases between. For the CDR3, the DNA is TGCGCCAGCAGCTTCGGGGGGCGCCGAAATGAGCAGTTCTTC. This translates into CASSFGGRRNEQFF.

J is TRBJ2-7 and V is TRBV4-2; 9 nucleotides match TRBD2. V lost 0 bases, J lost 2 bases, and 2 bases stayed unmatched. The CDR3 totals 15 residues. Germline assignment: CDR1 LGHNA and CDR2 YNFKEQ. CDR3 residues: CASSQDASGTYEQYF. CDR3 DNA: TGTGCCAGCAGCCAAGATGCTAGCGGGACCTACGAGCAGTACTTC.

The sample holds a few counts of this clonotype. The J gene is TRBJ2-6, the V gene TRBV7-2; a possible D gene is TRBD2 (6 bases). The V end lost 3 bases, the J end lost 1 base, and 10 bases lay between the germline ends. In germline, CDR1 is SGHTA, CDR2 FQGNSA. The CDR3 extends over 16 amino acids. The CDR3 here is CASSFYGGSGANVLTF. CDR3 DNA: TGTGCCAGCAGCTTTTACGGGGGATCTGGGGCCAACGTCCTGACTTTC.

V usage is TRBV19 and J usage is TRBJ2-1; D perhaps matches TRBD1 (6 bases). The J call is doubtful: the DNA matches TRBJ2-5 better. Germline loops: CDR1 LNHDA, CDR2 SQIVND (reference sequence). This CDR3 spans 15 amino acids. DNA for the CDR3: TGTGCCAGTAGTATAGATCTGCAGGGGAGTATGGCCCAGTACTTC. Translated: CASSIDLQGSMAQYF.

The chain carries TRBV7-2 and TRBJ1-2; the match to TRBD1 covers 7 bases. Germline CDR1 and CDR2: SGHTA and FQGNSA. Trimming removed 6 bases from V and 7 bases from J; junction bases left unmatched: 8. This CDR3 region has 13 residues. CDR3 residues: CASRTDRVSGYTF. The CDR3 DNA sequence: TGTGCCAGCAGAACCGACAGGGTCAGTGGCTACACCTTC.

This clonotype came up once. The chain has TRBV12-3 or TRBV12-4 and TRBJ1-1; D is unclear. V was clipped by 7 bases and J by 0 bases, with 6 bases between them. The CDR3 length is 12 residues. The CDR3 DNA reads TGTGCCAGCAAGGTCATGAACACTGAAGCTTTCTTT. Its protein product is CASKVMNTEAFF.